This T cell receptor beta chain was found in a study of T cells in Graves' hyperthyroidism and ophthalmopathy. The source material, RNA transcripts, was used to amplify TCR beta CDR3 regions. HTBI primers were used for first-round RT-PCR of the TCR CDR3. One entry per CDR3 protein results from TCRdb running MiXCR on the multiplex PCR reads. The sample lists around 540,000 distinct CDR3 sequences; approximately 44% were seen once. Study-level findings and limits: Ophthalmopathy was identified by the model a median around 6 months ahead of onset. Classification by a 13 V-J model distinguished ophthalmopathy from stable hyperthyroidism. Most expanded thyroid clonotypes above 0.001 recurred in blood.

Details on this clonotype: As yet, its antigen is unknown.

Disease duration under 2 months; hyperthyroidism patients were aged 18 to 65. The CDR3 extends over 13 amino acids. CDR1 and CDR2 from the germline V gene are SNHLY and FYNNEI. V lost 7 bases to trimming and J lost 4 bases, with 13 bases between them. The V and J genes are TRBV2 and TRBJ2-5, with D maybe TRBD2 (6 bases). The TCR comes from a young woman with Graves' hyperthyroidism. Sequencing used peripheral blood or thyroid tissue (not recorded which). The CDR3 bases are TGTGCCAGCACCCCTGCGGGGAGAGAGACCCAGTACTTC. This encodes CASTPAGRETQYF.